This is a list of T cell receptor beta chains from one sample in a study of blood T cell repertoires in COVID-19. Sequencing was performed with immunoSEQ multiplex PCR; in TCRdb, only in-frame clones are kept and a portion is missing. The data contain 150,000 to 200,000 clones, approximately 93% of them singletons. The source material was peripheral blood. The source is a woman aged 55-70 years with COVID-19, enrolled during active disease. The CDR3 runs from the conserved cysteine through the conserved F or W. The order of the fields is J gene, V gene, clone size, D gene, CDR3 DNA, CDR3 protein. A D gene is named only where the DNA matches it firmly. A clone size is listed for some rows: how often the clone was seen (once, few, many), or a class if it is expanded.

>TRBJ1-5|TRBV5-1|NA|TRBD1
TGCGCCAGCAGCTCGACAGGGCACAATCAGCCCCAGCATTTT
CASSSTGHNQPQHF
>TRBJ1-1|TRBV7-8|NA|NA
TGTGCCAGCAGCTTAGAGGCGGGGAACACTGAAGCTTTCTTT
CASSLEAGNTEAFF
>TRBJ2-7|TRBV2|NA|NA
TGTGCCAGCAACTTCCCGATCGACGAGCAGTACTTC
CASNFPIDEQYF
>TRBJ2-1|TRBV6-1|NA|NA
TGTGCCAGCAGTGAAGGAACCAGGGCCCCCCCCCAGTTCTTC
CASSEGTRAPPQFF
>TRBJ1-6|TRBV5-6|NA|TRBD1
TGTGCCAGCAGCTTCGACAGGGATAATTCACCCCTCCACTTT
CASSFDRDNSPLHF
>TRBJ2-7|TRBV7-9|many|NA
TGTGCCAGCAGCTTAGTAACAGGGAGGGGCTACGAGCAGTACTTC
CASSLVTGRGYEQYF
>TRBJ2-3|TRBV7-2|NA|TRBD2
TGTGCCAGCAGCTTATCACTAGCGGGGGGGCCGGTGAAAACAGATACGCAGTATTTT
CASSLSLAGGPVKTDTQYF
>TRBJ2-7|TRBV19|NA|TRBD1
TGTGCCAGTAGTATGGCCCACGGGACAGGGGGCAGGGAGCAGTACTTC
CASSMAHGTGGREQYF
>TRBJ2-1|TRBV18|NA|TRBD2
TGTGCCAGCTATCCCGCGGGGGGAAATGAGCAGTTCTTC
CASYPAGGNEQFF
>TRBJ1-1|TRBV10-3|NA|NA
TGTGCCATCAGTGATCGGGGTAGAAATGACTACACTGAAGCTTTCTTT
CAISDRGRNDYTEAFF
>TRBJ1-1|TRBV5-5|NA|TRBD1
TGTGCCAGCAGCTTCCCCAGGGGGCGCGGCGGCACTGAAGCTTTCTTT
CASSFPRGRGGTEAFF
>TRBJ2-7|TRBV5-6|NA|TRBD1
TGTGCCAGCAGCTTGATCAGGGGGATTGGCTACGAGCAGTACTTC
CASSLIRGIGYEQYF
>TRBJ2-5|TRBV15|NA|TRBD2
TGTGCCACCAGCAGAGGTCTCCAGCGGGGGGACCAAGAGACCCAGTACTTC
CATSRGLQRGDQETQYF
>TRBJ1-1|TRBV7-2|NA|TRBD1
TGTGCCAGCAGCCACTCAGGGGGGATGAACACTGAAGCTTTCTTT
CASSHSGGMNTEAFF
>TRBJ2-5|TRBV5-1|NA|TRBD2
TGCGCCAGCAGCCAAGGGCGACTAGCGGGGTACCAAGAGACCCAGTACTTC
CASSQGRLAGYQETQYF
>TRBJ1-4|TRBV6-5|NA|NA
TGTGCCAGCAGTTACTCGGACAGATCTAATGAAAAACTGTTTTTT
CASSYSDRSNEKLFF
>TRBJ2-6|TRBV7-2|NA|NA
TGTGCCAGCAGCTTATCGTCCGGGGCCAACGTCCTGACTTTC
CASSLSSGANVLTF
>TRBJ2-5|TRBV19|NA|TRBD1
TGTGCCAGTAGTACCTGGACAGGGACCCAAGAGACCCAGTACTTC
CASSTWTGTQETQYF
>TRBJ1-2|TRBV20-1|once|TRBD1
TGCAGTGCTAGTAAGTATCCAGGGGGCGACTATGGCTACACCTTC
CSASKYPGGDYGYTF
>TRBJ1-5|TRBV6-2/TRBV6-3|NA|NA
TGTGCCAGCAGTTACTCACAGGGCGGCAATCAGCCCCAGCATTTT
CASSYSQGGNQPQHF
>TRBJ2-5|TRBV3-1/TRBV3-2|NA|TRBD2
TGTGCCAGCAGCCGCGTTGGCGGGGGGGCGGGGGAGACCCAGTACTTC
CASSRVGGGAGETQYF
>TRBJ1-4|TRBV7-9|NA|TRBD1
TGTGCCAGCAGCTTATTGGCAGGGGGAAATAATGAAAAACTGTTTTTT
CASSLLAGGNNEKLFF
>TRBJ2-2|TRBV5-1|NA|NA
TGCGCCAGCAGCTTGGATACAGGGAGCACCGGGGAGCTGTTTTTT
CASSLDTGSTGELFF
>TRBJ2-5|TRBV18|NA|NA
TGTGCCAGCTCACCACGAGAAGGGAGGGAGACCCAGTACTTC
CASSPREGRETQYF
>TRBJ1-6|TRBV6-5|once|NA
TGTGCCAGCAGTTACTCGAGGCCCTATAATTCACCCCTCCACTTT
CASSYSRPYNSPLHF
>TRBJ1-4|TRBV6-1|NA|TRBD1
TGTGCCAGCAGTGCTACGACAGGGACAAGGACTAATGAAAAACTGTTTTTT
CASSATTGTRTNEKLFF
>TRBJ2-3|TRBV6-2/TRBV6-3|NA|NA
TGTGCCAGCAGTTACCGGACATACCCCACAGATACGCAGTATTTT
CASSYRTYPTDTQYF
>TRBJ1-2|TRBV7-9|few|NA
TGTGCCAGCACGGAGAGTAACTATGGCTACACCTTC
CASTESNYGYTF
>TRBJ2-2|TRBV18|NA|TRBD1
TGTGCCAGCTCACCAAATCCAGGGGGAACCGGGGAGCTGTTTTTT
CASSPNPGGTGELFF
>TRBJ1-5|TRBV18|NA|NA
TGTGCCAGCTCACCTACCAGGGGAATAGGAGATCAGCCCCAGCATTTT
CASSPTRGIGDQPQHF
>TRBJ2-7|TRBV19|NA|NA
TGTGCCAGTAGTATTGGGCAGGGGAGAGGCGAGCAGTACTTC
CASSIGQGRGEQYF
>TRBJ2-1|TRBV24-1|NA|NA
TGTGCCACCAGTGATGCCGTGACAGTGGGTGAGCAGTTCTTC
CATSDAVTVGEQFF
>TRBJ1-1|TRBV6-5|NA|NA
TGTGCCAGCAGTCCCTCCCAGGGTGAAGCTTTCTTT
CASSPSQGEAFF
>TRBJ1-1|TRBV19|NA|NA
TGTGCCAGTATCCTTAGGGGTAGGGAAGCTTTCTTT
CASILRGREAFF
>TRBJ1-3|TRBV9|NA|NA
TGTGCCAGCAGCGTAGATCAGGGTACTGGAAACACCATATATTTT
CASSVDQGTGNTIYF
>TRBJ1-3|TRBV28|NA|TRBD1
TGTGCCAGCAGTTCCGGGACAGTCTCTGGAAACACCATATATTTT
CASSSGTVSGNTIYF
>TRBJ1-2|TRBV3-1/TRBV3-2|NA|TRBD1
TGTGCCAGCAGCCAAGCGACAGGGGGGAACTATGGCTACACCTTC
CASSQATGGNYGYTF
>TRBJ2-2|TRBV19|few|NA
TGTGCCAGCCGAAGGCAGGGGGGCCTGAACACCGGGGAGCTGTTTTTT
CASRRQGGLNTGELFF
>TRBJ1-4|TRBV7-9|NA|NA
TGTGCCAGCAGCGTCACAGCGGGGAGTGAAAAACTGTTTTTT
CASSVTAGSEKLFF
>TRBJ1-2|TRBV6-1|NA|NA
TGTGCCAGCAGTGAAGGGAGAGGGAGAAACTATGGCTACACCTTC
CASSEGRGRNYGYTF
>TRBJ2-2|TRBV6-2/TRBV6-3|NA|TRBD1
TGTGCCAGCAGTTTCTACTGGACAGGGTCGGGCACCGGGGAGCTGTTTTTT
CASSFYWTGSGTGELFF
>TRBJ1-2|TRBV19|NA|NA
TGTGCCAGTAAAAAGAAACAGGGACCGGGGGGCTACACCTTC
CASKKKQGPGGYTF
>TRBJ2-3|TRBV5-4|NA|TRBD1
TGTGCCAGCAGTGTTCCTTATGGGACAGGGGCAGATACGCAGTATTTT
CASSVPYGTGADTQYF
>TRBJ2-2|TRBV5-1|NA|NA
TGCGCCAGCAGCCACGGCACCGGGGAGCTGTTTTTT
CASSHGTGELFF
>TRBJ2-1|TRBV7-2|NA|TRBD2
TGTGCCAGCAGACTTCTAACCGGGGGGACCTACAATGAGCAGTTCTTC
CASRLLTGGTYNEQFF
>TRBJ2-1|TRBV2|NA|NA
TGTGCCAGCAGTTACGACGGGAGCTCCTACAATGAGCAGTTCTTC
CASSYDGSSYNEQFF
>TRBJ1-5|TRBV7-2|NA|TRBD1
TGTGCCAGCAGCCGGGACAGACCTAGCAATCAGCCCCAGCATTTT
CASSRDRPSNQPQHF
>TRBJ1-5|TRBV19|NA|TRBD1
TGTGCCAGTAGCGGGGGACAGGTTAATCAGCCCCAGCATTTT
CASSGGQVNQPQHF
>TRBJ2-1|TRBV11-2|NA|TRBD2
TGTGCCAGCTTACCTAGCGGGGGCCTCTCCTACAATGAGCAGTTCTTC
CASLPSGGLSYNEQFF
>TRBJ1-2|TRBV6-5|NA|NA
TGTGCCAGCAACGAACAGCTAGCCTATGGCTACACCTTC
CASNEQLAYGYTF
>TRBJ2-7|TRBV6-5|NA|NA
TGTGCCAGCAGTTCCACGGGAGACTCCTACGAGCAGTACTTC
CASSSTGDSYEQYF
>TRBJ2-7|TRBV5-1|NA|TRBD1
TGCGCCAGCAGCAGTACAGGGGGCTCCTACGAGCAGTACTTC
CASSSTGGSYEQYF